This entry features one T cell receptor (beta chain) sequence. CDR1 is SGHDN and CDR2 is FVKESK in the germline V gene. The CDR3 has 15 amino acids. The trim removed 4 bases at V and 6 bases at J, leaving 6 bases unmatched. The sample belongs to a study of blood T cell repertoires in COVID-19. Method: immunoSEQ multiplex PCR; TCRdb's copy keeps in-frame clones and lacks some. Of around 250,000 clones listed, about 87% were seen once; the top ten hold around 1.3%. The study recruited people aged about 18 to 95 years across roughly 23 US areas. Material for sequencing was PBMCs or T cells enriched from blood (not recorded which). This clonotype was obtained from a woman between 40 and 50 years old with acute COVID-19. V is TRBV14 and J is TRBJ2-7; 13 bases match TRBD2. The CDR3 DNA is TGTGCCAGCAGCCCAGGGACTAGCGGGGAGTCCGAGCAGTACTTC. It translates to CASSPGTSGESEQYF.